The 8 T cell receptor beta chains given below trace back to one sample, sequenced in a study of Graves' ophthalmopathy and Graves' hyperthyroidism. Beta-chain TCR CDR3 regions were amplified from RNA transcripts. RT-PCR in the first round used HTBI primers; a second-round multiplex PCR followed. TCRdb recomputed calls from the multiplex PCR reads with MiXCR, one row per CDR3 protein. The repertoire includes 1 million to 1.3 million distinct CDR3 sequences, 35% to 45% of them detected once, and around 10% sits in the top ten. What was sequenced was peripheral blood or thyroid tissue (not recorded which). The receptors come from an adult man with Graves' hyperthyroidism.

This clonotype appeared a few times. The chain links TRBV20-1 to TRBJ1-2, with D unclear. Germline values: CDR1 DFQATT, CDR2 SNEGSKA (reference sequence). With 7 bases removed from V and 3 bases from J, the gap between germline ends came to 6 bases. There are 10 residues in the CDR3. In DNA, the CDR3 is TGCAGTGTCAAGGACTATGGCTACACCTTC. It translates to CSVKDYGYTF.

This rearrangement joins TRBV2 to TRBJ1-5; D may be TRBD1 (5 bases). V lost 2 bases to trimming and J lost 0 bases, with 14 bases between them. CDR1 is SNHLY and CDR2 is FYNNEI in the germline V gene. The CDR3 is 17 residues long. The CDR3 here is CASSEITGPNSNQPQHF. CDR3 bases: TGTGCCAGCAGTGAAATAACAGGCCCAAATAGCAATCAGCCCCAGCATTTT.

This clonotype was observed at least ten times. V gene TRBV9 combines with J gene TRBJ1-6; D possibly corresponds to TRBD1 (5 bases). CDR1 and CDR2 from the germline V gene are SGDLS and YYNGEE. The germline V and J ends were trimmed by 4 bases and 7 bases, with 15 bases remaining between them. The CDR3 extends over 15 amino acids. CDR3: CASSSTDSENSPLHF. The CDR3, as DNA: TGTGCCAGCAGCTCCACCGACAGCGAAAATTCACCCCTCCACTTT.

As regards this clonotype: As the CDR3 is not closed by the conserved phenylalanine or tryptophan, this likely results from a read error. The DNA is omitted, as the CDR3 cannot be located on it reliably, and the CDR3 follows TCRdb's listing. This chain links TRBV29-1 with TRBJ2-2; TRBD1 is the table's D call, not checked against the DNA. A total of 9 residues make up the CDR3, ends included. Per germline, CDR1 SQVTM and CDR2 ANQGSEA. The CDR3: CSVYGGVDS.

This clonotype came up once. The CDR3 here is CSARDFGTVSSYEQYF. CDR3 DNA: TGCAGTGCTAGAGATTTCGGGACAGTTTCCTCCTACGAGCAGTACTTC. The V gene is TRBV20-1, the J gene TRBJ2-7; TRBD1 matches 7 bases. CDR1 DFQATT and CDR2 SNEGSKA come from the germline V gene (reference sequence). The CDR3 is made up of 16 amino acids. The V gene end was trimmed by 0 bases and the J gene end by 0 bases; junction bases not matched to a gene: 8.

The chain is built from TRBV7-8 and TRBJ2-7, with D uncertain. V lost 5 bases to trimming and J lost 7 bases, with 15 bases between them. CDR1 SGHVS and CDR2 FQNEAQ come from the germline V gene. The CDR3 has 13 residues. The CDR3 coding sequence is TGTGCCAGCAGCGTAGGGATCACCGGGGAGCAGTACTTC. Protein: CASSVGITGEQYF.

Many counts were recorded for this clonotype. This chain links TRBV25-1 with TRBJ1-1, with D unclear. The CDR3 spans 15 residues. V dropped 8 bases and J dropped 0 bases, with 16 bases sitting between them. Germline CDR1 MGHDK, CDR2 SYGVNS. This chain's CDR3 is CASLPSLGMNTEAFF. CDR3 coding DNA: TGTGCCAGCCTACCCTCTCTGGGAATGAACACTGAAGCTTTCTTT.

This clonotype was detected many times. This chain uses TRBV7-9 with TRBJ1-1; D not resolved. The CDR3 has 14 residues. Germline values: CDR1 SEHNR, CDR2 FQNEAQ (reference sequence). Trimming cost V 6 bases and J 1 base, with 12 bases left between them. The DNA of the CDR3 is TGTGCCAGCAGAAACGCCCGGTCGAACACTGAAGCTTTCTTT. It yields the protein CASRNARSNTEAFF.